This T cell receptor (beta chain) was retrieved from a study of regulatory T cells in long-lasting Graves disease. Ten or more counts support this clonotype. Its antigen is currently unknown. Overall study results and limits: Repertoires from persistent disease leaned toward TRBV28, TRBJ1-2 and TRBJ2-5.

Time point: persistent/refractory GD, antithyroid drugs over 5 years with positive TRAb. The authors made the TCR library using RNA they extracted from PBMCs. The source of the patients was an endocrinology department in Xi'an, China. Per the germline V gene, CDR1 is DFQATT and CDR2 is SNEGSKA (reference sequence). Trimming cost V 2 bases and J 0 bases, with 8 bases left between them. The CDR3 is 15 residues long. Through Arm-PCR of CDR3 regions and iRepertoire HTBI primers, TCR beta libraries were built. TCRdb re-analysed the multiplex PCR reads in MiXCR, keeping a single row per CDR3 protein. The repertoire has about 470,000 distinct CDR3 sequences, about 22% of them found once; the top ten carry roughly 7%.

The receptor was derived from a female donor with Graves disease. The sequencing here drew on peripheral blood mononuclear cells (PBMCs), taken when the disease was refractory, from a patient treated with antithyroid drugs. The genes are TRBV20-1 and TRBJ1-6; D not resolved. The CDR3 DNA follows: TGCAGTGCTAGAAACCCGAGCTCCTATAATTCACCCCTCCACTTT. This gives the protein CSARNPSSYNSPLHF.